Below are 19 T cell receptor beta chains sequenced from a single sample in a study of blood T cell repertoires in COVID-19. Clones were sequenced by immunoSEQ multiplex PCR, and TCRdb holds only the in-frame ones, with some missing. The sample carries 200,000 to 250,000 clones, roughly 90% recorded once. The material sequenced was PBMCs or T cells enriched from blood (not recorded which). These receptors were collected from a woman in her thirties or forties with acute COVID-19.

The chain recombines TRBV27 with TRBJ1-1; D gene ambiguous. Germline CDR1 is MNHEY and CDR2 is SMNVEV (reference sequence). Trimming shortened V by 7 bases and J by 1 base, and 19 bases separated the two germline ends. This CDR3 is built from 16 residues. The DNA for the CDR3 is TGTGCCAGCACCTCAATCCCCCCCGGGAGGAACACTGAAGCTTTCTTT. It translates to CASTSIPPGRNTEAFF.

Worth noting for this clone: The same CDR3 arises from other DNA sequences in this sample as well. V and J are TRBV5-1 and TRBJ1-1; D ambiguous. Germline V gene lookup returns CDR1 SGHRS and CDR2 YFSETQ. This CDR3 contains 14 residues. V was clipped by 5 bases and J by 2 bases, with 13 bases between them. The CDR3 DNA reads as TGCGCCAGCAGTCCCGGAAGAGGTAACACTGAAGCTTTCTTT. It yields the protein CASSPGRGNTEAFF.

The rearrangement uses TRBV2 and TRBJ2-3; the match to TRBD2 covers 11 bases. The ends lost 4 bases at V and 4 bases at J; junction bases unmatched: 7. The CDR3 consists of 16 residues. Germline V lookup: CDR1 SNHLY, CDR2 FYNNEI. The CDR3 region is CASSAGTSGTADTQYF. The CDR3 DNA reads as TGTGCCAGCAGTGCCGGGACTAGCGGAACCGCAGATACGCAGTATTTT. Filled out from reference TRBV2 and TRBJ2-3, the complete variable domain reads EPEVTQTPSHQVTQMGQEVILRCVPISNHLYFYWYRQILGQKVEFLVSFYNNEISEKSEIFDDQFSVERPDGSNFTLKIRSTKLEDSAMYFCASSAGTSGTADTQYFGPGTRLTVL.

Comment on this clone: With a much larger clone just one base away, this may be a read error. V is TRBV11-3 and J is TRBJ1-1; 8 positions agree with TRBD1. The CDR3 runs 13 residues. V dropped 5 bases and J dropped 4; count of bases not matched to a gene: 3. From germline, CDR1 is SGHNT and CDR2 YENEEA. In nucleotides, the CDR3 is TGTGCCAGCAGCCTGACAGGGGTCACTGAAGCTTTCTTT. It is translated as CASSLTGVTEAFF.

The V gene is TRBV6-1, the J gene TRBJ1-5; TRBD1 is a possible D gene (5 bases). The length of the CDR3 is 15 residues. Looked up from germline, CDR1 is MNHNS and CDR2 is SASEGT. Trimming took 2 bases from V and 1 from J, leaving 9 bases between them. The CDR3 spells CASSESGVSNQPQHF. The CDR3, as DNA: TGTGCCAGCAGTGAATCGGGGGTGAGCAATCAGCCCCAGCATTTT.

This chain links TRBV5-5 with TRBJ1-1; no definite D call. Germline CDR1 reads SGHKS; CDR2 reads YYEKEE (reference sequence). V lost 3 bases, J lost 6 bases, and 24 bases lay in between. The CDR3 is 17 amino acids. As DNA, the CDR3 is TGTGCCAGCAGCTGGAGGCGTTTGGTTACGGGGTTCCCTGAAGCTTTCTTT. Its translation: CASSWRRLVTGFPEAFF.

CDR3 in DNA: TGTGCCAGCTCTACTAGCTTTCTCCAGGGTAACGGCTACACCTTC. Translated: CASSTSFLQGNGYTF. The chain uses TRBV7-9 and TRBJ1-2, with a tentative D call TRBD1 (5 bases). CDR1 and CDR2 (germline): SEHNR, FQNEAQ (reference sequence). V dropped 8 bases and J dropped 8 bases, with 24 bases sitting between them. This CDR3 is 15 amino acids long.

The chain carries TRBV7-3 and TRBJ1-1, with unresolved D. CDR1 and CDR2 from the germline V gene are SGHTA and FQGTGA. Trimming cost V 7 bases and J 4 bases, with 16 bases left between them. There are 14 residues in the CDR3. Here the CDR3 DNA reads TGTGCCAGCAAGAGAGGGCGGGAGGGCACTGAAGCTTTCTTT. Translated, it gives CASKRGREGTEAFF.

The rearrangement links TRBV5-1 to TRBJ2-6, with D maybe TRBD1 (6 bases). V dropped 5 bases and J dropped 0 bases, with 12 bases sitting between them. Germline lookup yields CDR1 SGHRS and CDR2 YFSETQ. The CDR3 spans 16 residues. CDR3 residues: CASSTGPFSGANVLTF. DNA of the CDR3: TGCGCCAGCAGTACAGGGCCCTTCTCTGGGGCCAACGTCCTGACTTTC. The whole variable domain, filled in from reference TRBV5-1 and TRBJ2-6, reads KAGVTQTPRYLIKTRGQQVTLSCSPISGHRSVSWYQQTPGQGLQFLFEYFSETQRNKGNFPGRFSGRQFSNSRSEMNVSTLELGDSALYLCASSTGPFSGANVLTFGAGSRLTVL.

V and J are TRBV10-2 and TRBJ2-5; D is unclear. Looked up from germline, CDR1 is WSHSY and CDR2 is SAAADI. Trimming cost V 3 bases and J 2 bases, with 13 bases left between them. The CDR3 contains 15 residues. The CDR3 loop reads CASSDPRIYQETQYF. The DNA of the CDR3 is TGCGCCAGCAGTGACCCGCGAATCTATCAAGAGACCCAGTACTTC.

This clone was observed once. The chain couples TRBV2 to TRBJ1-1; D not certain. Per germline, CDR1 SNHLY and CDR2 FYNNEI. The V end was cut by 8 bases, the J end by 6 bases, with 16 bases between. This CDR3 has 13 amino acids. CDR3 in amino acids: CASRRSLSSEAFF. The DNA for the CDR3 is TGTGCCAGCCGTCGAAGCCTGAGCTCTGAAGCTTTCTTT.

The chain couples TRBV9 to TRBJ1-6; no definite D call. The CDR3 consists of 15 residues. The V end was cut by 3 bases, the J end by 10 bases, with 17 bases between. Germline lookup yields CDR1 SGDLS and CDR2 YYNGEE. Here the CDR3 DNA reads TGTGCCAGCAGCGAGGCCCCTACGGGAGGATCACCCCTCCACTTT. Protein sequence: CASSEAPTGGSPLHF.

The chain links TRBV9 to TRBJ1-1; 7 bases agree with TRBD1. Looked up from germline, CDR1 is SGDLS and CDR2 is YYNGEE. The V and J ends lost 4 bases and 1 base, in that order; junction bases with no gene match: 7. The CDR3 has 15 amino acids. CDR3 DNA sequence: TGTGCCAGCAGCCCGACAGGGTTGGGGAACACTGAAGCTTTCTTT. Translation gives CASSPTGLGNTEAFF.

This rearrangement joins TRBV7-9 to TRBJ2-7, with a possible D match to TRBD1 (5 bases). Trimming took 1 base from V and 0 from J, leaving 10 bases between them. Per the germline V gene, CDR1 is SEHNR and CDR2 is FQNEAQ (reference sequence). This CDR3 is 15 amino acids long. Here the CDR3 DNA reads TGTGCCAGCAGCTTAGGACAGACGAGCTCCTACGAGCAGTACGTC. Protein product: CASSLGQTSSYEQYV.

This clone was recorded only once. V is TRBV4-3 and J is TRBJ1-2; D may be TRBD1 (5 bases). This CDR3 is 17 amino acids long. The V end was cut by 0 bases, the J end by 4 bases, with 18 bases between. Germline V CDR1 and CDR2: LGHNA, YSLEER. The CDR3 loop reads CASSQDTPSGAGYGYTF. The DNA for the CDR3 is TGCGCCAGCAGCCAAGATACCCCGAGCGGGGCGGGCTATGGCTACACCTTC.

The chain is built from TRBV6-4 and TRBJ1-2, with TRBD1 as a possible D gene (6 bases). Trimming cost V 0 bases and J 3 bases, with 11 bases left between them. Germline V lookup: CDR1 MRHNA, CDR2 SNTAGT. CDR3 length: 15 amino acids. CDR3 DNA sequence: TGTGCCAGCAGTGACTCCCCAGGGGTGGACTATGGCTACACCTTC. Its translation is CASSDSPGVDYGYTF.

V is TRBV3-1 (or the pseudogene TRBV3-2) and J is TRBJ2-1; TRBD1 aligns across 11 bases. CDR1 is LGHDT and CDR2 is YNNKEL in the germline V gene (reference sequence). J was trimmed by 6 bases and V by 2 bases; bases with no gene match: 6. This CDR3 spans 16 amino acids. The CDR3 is CASSQRWGTGGNEQFF. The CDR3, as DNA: TGTGCCAGCAGCCAAAGATGGGGGACAGGGGGCAATGAGCAGTTCTTC.

CDR3: CASSQNKGQLNTEAFF. CDR3 nucleotide sequence: TGTGCCAGCAGCCAAAATAAGGGACAGCTGAACACTGAAGCTTTCTTT. The chain combines TRBV3-1 (or the pseudogene TRBV3-2) with TRBJ1-1; TRBD1 aligns across 7 bases. The J segment lost 0 bases and the V segment lost 2 bases, leaving 6 bases of the junction unmatched. The germline V gene has CDR1 LGHDT and CDR2 YNNKEL (reference sequence). There are 16 residues in the CDR3.

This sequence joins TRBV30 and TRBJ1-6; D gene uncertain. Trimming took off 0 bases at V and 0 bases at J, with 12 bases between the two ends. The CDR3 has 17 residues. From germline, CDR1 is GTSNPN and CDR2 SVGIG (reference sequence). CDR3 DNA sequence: TGTGCCTGGAGTGTACTCCGTACGAGCTCCTATAATTCACCCCTCCACTTT. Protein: CAWSVLRTSSYNSPLHF.